What follows describes a single TCR beta chain. Its antigen is currently unknown. Using immunoSEQ multiplex PCR, the repertoire was profiled, and TCRdb retains in-frame clones only, with some absent. The top ten hold approximately 4.5% of the sample, which has 50,000 to 65,000 clones, roughly 81% seen once. The CDR3 runs to 11 residues. Germline V gives CDR1 SGHTA, CDR2 FQGNSA. Deletions cut 3 bases from V and 3 bases from J, with 2 bases between. This entry is derived from a study of T cells in localized non-small cell lung cancer. The study's findings and limits: Within adjacent lung there appeared a median around 55 of the top 100 tumor clones. Investigators sequenced only a single tumor region, leaving heterogeneity possible.

The sequence derives from a man aged 35 to 69 with stage II lung adenocarcinoma. This rearrangement joins TRBV7-2 to TRBJ1-1; D call uncertain. This sample comprised PBMCs, obtained before any cancer treatment. Written as DNA, the CDR3 is TGTGCCAGCAGCTTCCACACTGAAGCTTTCTTT. Its protein product is CASSFHTEAFF.